This T cell receptor beta chain was sequenced during a study of T cell responses to AZD1222 COVID-19 vaccine. Whole-study findings and limits: Baseline serostatus was positive in only a handful of AZD1222 recipients.

About this clone itself: Its antigen is currently unknown.

Clones were sequenced by immunoSEQ multiplex PCR, and TCRdb holds only the in-frame ones, with some missing. Among approximately 130,000 clones listed, around 90% were seen once. The CDR3 runs 15 residues. V gave up 7 bases and J gave up 0 bases, with 15 bases separating them. In germline, CDR1 is LNHDA, CDR2 SQIVND (reference sequence). The sequence was obtained from an adult who received the AZD1222 COVID-19 vaccine. V and J are TRBV19 and TRBJ1-2; D possibly corresponds to TRBD1 (6 bases). Sequencing was performed on peripheral blood, taken 28 days after the second AZD1222 dose. The CDR3 sequence: CASTPGRGANYGYTF. CDR3 nucleotide sequence: TGTGCCAGTACCCCAGGGAGGGGGGCTAACTATGGCTACACCTTC.